A single sample gave rise to the 14 T cell receptor beta chains below, sequenced in a study of blood T cell repertoires in COVID-19. Using immunoSEQ multiplex PCR, the repertoire was profiled, and TCRdb retains in-frame clones only, with some absent. The data hold 150,000 to 200,000 clones, with 70% to 90% observed a single time. The sequenced material came from peripheral blood. These receptor sequences come from a man in his forties or fifties with acute or convalescent COVID-19.

The chain couples TRBV5-1 to TRBJ1-2, with a tentative D call TRBD1 (5 bases). The CDR3 consists of 13 residues. Trimming removed 0 bases at V and 4 bases at J, with 7 bases between. Germline values: CDR1 SGHRS, CDR2 YFSETQ. The CDR3 DNA is TGCGCCAGCAGCTTGGTTCAGGGCTATGGCTACACCTTC. This sequence encodes CASSLVQGYGYTF.

The chain has TRBV7-2 and TRBJ2-7; a possible D gene is TRBD1 (5 bases). The CDR3 is 15 amino acids. V dropped 2 bases and J dropped 2 bases, with 13 bases sitting between them. The germline CDR1 and CDR2 sequences are SGHTA and FQGNSA. CDR3 residues: CASSLQGSKAYEQYF. The CDR3 nucleotides read TGTGCCAGCAGCTTACAGGGAAGTAAAGCCTACGAGCAGTACTTC.

This clone was seen a single time. This chain links TRBV5-1 with TRBJ2-7; 10 nucleotides match TRBD1. This CDR3 spans 17 amino acids. Per the germline V gene, CDR1 is SGHRS and CDR2 is YFSETQ. Trimming at V came to 1 base and at J to 3 bases, leaving 10 bases not matched to a gene. The CDR3 is CASSLPGQGLVGYEQYF. As DNA, the CDR3 is TGCGCCAGCAGCTTGCCGGGACAGGGGTTGGTAGGCTACGAGCAGTACTTC.

The rearrangement links TRBV6-5 to TRBJ2-7; 7 bases match TRBD1. This CDR3 is built from 15 residues. The V and J ends lost 2 bases and 3 bases, in that order; junction bases with no gene match: 7. CDR1 is MNHEY, CDR2 SVGAGI, per germline. The CDR3 loop reads CASSYSRDSFYEQYF. CDR3 bases: TGTGCCAGCAGTTACAGCCGGGACAGCTTCTACGAGCAGTACTTC.

This chain joins TRBV28 and TRBJ1-2; unclear D gene. CDR1 MDHEN and CDR2 SYDVKM come from the germline V gene. The CDR3 has 13 residues. V shed 3 bases and J shed 8 bases, with 13 bases lying between them. The chain's CDR3 is CASSLSGGVGYTF. CDR3 DNA sequence: TGTGCCAGCAGTTTGTCTGGAGGTGTAGGCTACACCTTC.

This chain connects TRBV2 to TRBJ1-1, with TRBD1 as a possible D gene (5 bases). The germline V and J ends were trimmed by 5 bases and 4 bases, with 20 bases remaining between them. There are 16 residues in the CDR3. The germline V gene encodes CDR1 SNHLY and CDR2 FYNNEI. This CDR3 reads CASSSSRAGGGTEAFF. The CDR3 bases are TGTGCCAGCAGTTCCTCGCGGGCTGGGGGGGGCACTGAAGCTTTCTTT.

This clone was detected only a few times. The V gene is TRBV7-8, the J gene TRBJ1-2; TRBD1 matches at 9 bases. With V trimmed by 4 bases and J by 4 bases, 13 bases remained unmatched. This CDR3 comprises 17 residues. Germline lookup yields CDR1 SGHVS and CDR2 FQNEAQ. CDR3 coding DNA: TGTGCCAGCAGCTCTAGGACAGGGGCAGCGTTGAGCTATGGCTACACCTTC. Residues: CASSSRTGAALSYGYTF.

The chain employs TRBV12-3 or TRBV12-4 and TRBJ1-1; 10 bases agree with TRBD1. The trim removed 9 bases at V and 1 base at J, leaving 2 bases unmatched. The CDR3 is made up of 13 amino acids. This chain's CDR3 is CASRQGANTEAFF. The CDR3 DNA reads TGTGCCAGTCGACAGGGGGCGAACACTGAAGCTTTCTTT.

This clone was detected only once. The chain links TRBV5-1 to TRBJ2-1, with 11 positions matching TRBD1. The germline CDR1 and CDR2 sequences are SGHRS and YFSETQ. Germline trimming cut 4 bases from V and 7 bases from J; bases unmatched to any gene: 7. The CDR3 covers 15 residues. The CDR3 nucleotides are TGCGCCAGCAGCCTCTTGGGACAGGGGGTAAATGAGCAGTTCTTC. Encoded protein: CASSLLGQGVNEQFF.

This chain joins TRBV5-1 and TRBJ2-1; 8 nucleotides agree with TRBD1. The CDR3 covers 14 residues. Germline V CDR1 and CDR2: SGHRS, YFSETQ. The V gene end was trimmed by 2 bases and the J gene end by 8 bases; junction bases not matched to a gene: 6. CDR3 nucleotides: TGCGCCAGCAGCTTAGGACAGGGATTTGATGAGCAGTTCTTC. Its translation is CASSLGQGFDEQFF.

This clone was seen only once. The J gene is TRBJ2-1, the V gene TRBV4-2; 8 bases agree with TRBD2. Germline assignment: CDR1 LGHNA and CDR2 YNFKEQ. Trimming cost V 4 bases and J 9 bases; bases outside gene matches: 5. The CDR3 sequence is 13 residues long. For the CDR3, the DNA is TGTGCCAGCAGCCCGGGACTAGAAGGTGAGCAGTTCTTC. As protein: CASSPGLEGEQFF.

As DNA, the CDR3 is TGTGCCAGTAGCACGACAGTGAACACTGAAGCTTTCTTT. Translation: CASSTTVNTEAFF. This rearrangement joins TRBV19 to TRBJ1-1; TRBD1 might be the D (5 bases). The germline V gene has CDR1 LNHDA and CDR2 SQIVND (reference sequence). CDR3 size: 13 residues. V was cut by 6 bases and J by 0 bases, with 8 bases left in between.

V gene TRBV19 combines with J gene TRBJ1-5; 8 bases match TRBD1. The germline CDR1 and CDR2 sequences are LNHDA and SQIVND (reference sequence). Germline trimming cut 3 bases from V and 7 bases from J; bases unmatched to any gene: 5. The CDR3 is made up of 14 amino acids. CDR3 sequence: CASSISGGQQPQHF. The CDR3, as DNA: TGTGCCAGTAGTATTTCAGGGGGCCAGCAGCCCCAGCATTTT.

The chain uses TRBV6-5 and TRBJ1-2; D unclear. V was pared by 6 bases and J by 6 bases, with 14 bases between. This CDR3 spans 13 amino acids. Germline V lookup: CDR1 MNHEY, CDR2 SVGAGI. The CDR3 coding sequence is TGTGCCAGCAGCCGCCGCGCAGAGGATGGCTACACCTTC. Protein product: CASSRRAEDGYTF.